This is a list of T cell receptor beta chains from one sample in a study of blood T cell repertoires in COVID-19. Produced via immunoSEQ multiplex PCR; TCRdb's table is partial and in-frame only. The sample lists around 140,000 clones, almost 90% seen once, with roughly 1.4% in the top ten. The sample was peripheral blood. The receptors were sampled from a woman in her fifties or sixties with acute or convalescent COVID-19. CDR3s include the opening cysteine and the closing phenylalanine or tryptophan. D genes are given only for firm matches. The size field is filled for only some rows; it gives once, few, many or a size class.

d_gene	abundance	v_gene	j_gene	CDR3aa	CDR3nt
.	.	TRBV29-1	TRBJ1-1	CSVAAGNTEAFF	TGCAGCGTTGCTGCGGGGAACACTGAAGCTTTCTTT
TRBD1	few	TRBV16	TRBJ1-4	CASSQGQGAQKLFF	TGTGCCAGCAGCCAAGGGCAGGGGGCCCAAAAACTGTTTTTT
.	.	TRBV9	TRBJ2-3	CASTRGEPTLPDTQYF	TGTGCCAGCACCCGCGGGGAGCCAACCCTCCCAGATACGCAGTATTTT
TRBD1	.	TRBV7-9	TRBJ2-1	CASSEGQGRFGNEQFF	TGTGCCAGCAGCGAGGGACAGGGGAGGTTTGGCAATGAGCAGTTCTTC
.	once	TRBV12-3/TRBV12-4	TRBJ1-5	CASSTQGFQPQHF	TGTGCCAGCAGTACACAGGGTTTTCAGCCCCAGCATTTT
TRBD2	.	TRBV7-9	TRBJ2-1	CASTVWGSGEYNEQFF	TGTGCCAGCACCGTATGGGGTAGCGGGGAGTACAATGAGCAGTTCTTC
.	.	TRBV15	TRBJ2-3	CATSKGGASTDTQYF	TGTGCCACCAGCAAGGGCGGGGCTAGCACAGATACGCAGTATTTT
.	.	TRBV5-6	TRBJ2-7	CASSATGAEQYF	TGTGCCAGCAGCGCCACGGGTGCCGAGCAGTACTTC
.	.	TRBV5-4	TRBJ1-1	CASSLAPENTEAFF	TGTGCCAGCAGCTTGGCACCAGAGAACACTGAAGCTTTCTTT
.	.	TRBV7-2	TRBJ2-5	CASSDQVTQYF	TGTGCCAGCAGCGACCAGGTGACCCAGTACTTC
.	.	TRBV6-5	TRBJ1-1	CASSYYSGTEAFF	TGTGCCAGCAGTTACTACTCCGGGACTGAAGCTTTCTTT
.	.	TRBV5-1	TRBJ2-7	CASSLDGYEQYF	TGCGCCAGCAGCCTGGACGGCTACGAGCAGTACTTC
.	once	TRBV18	TRBJ1-2	CASSLRGGSLVGYTF	TGTGCCAGCTCATTGAGGGGGGGTAGCCTCGTTGGCTACACCTTC
TRBD1	few	TRBV5-4	TRBJ1-2	CASSSFLKGARAGYTF	TGTGCCAGCAGCTCTTTCCTTAAGGGGGCGCGGGCAGGCTACACCTTC
TRBD1	.	TRBV5-6	TRBJ1-5	CASRTETGTGERNQPQHF	TGTGCCAGCAGAACAGAGACCGGGACAGGGGAACGCAATCAGCCCCAGCATTTT
.	.	TRBV10-3	TRBJ1-1	CAITSEANTEAFF	TGTGCCATCACCTCCGAGGCTAACACTGAAGCTTTCTTT
.	.	TRBV7-2	TRBJ2-3	CASSLGGGDPSTDTQYF	TGTGCCAGCAGCTTGGGCGGGGGCGACCCTAGCACAGATACGCAGTATTTT
.	.	TRBV4-3	TRBJ2-1	CASSRDRAGSSYNEQFF	TGCGCCAGCAGCCGCGACCGGGCGGGGAGCTCCTACAATGAGCAGTTCTTC
TRBD2	once	TRBV5-1	TRBJ2-1	CASSLVTSGVAEQFF	TGCGCCAGCAGCTTGGTTACTAGCGGGGTCGCTGAGCAGTTCTTC
TRBD1	.	TRBV20-1	TRBJ2-3	CSASLQGASDTQYF	TGCAGTGCTAGTTTACAGGGGGCTTCAGATACGCAGTATTTT
.	.	TRBV30	TRBJ1-1	CAWTVGYRKAFF	TGTGCCTGGACTGTAGGCTACAGGAAAGCTTTCTTT
.	.	TRBV14	TRBJ1-2	CASSQHAPGGYTF	TGTGCCAGCAGCCAGCACGCGCCGGGGGGCTACACCTTC
TRBD2	.	TRBV10-3	TRBJ2-1	CAISLTSGGANMNGEQFF	TGTGCCATCAGCCTGACTAGCGGGGGGGCTAATATGAATGGTGAGCAGTTCTTC
TRBD1	.	TRBV6-5	TRBJ2-7	CASSYSSGTGSYEQYF	TGTGCCAGCAGTTACTCTTCCGGGACAGGGTCCTACGAGCAGTACTTC
.	.	TRBV7-7	TRBJ2-6	CASSLGGSGANVLTF	TGTGCTAGCAGCTTAGGAGGGAGCGGGGCCAACGTCCTGACTTTC
TRBD1	.	TRBV19	TRBJ1-2	CASSLGAVAGGDGYTF	TGTGCCAGTAGCCTAGGAGCTGTGGCAGGGGGCGATGGCTACACCTTC
TRBD1	.	TRBV7-9	TRBJ1-2	CAITDRDLVGYTF	TGTGCCATTACGGACAGGGACTTAGTAGGCTACACCTTC
.	once	TRBV7-6	TRBJ2-7	CASSLDDRSSYEQYF	TGTGCCAGCAGCCTGGATGACAGGAGCTCCTACGAGCAGTACTTC
TRBD2	.	TRBV7-6	TRBJ2-5	CASNQAPGGGETQYF	TGTGCCAGCAACCAAGCCCCGGGGGGAGGGGAGACCCAGTACTTC
.	.	TRBV6-2/TRBV6-3	TRBJ2-7	CASSYPDSREQYF	TGTGCCAGCAGTTATCCCGACAGTCGCGAGCAGTACTTC
TRBD2	.	TRBV4-2	TRBJ2-2	CASSQELAGGPSGELFF	TGTGCCAGCAGCCAGGAACTAGCGGGGGGGCCTTCCGGGGAGCTGTTTTTT
TRBD1	.	TRBV4-3	TRBJ2-7	CASSAGQGAYEQYF	TGCGCCAGCAGCGCGGGACAGGGGGCCTACGAGCAGTACTTC
TRBD1	.	TRBV6-6	TRBJ1-5	CASKMQGAQPQHF	TGTGCCAGCAAAATGCAGGGGGCGCAGCCCCAGCATTTT
.	.	TRBV6-2/TRBV6-3	TRBJ1-2	CASSFTDPYGYTF	TGTGCCAGCAGTTTTACAGACCCCTATGGCTACACCTTC
TRBD1	.	TRBV15	TRBJ1-1	CASAGTGPVTEAFF	TGTGCCAGCGCCGGGACAGGACCTGTCACTGAAGCTTTCTTT
TRBD1	.	TRBV7-9	TRBJ2-7	CASSLPGQAFSYEQYF	TGTGCCAGCAGCTTACCCGGACAGGCATTTTCCTACGAGCAGTACTTC
.	.	TRBV6-6	TRBJ1-1	CASSYSMNTEAFF	TGTGCCAGCAGTTACTCCATGAACACTGAAGCTTTCTTT
TRBD1	.	TRBV4-2	TRBJ2-7	CASSQGRYGQGVWEQYF	TGTGCCAGCAGCCAAGGTCGCTACGGACAGGGAGTTTGGGAGCAGTACTTC
TRBD2	.	TRBV7-2	TRBJ2-7	CASSLVPSGGSATRF	TGTGCCAGCAGCTTAGTGCCTAGCGGGGGGTCCGCCACTCGCTTC
TRBD1	.	TRBV19	TRBJ1-6	CASSIDDRGSPLHF	TGTGCCAGTAGTATAGATGACAGGGGTTCACCCCTCCACTTT
TRBD1	.	TRBV5-1	TRBJ2-7	CASSPGQDFGKYF	TGCGCCAGCAGCCCAGGACAGGATTTCGGGAAGTACTTC
TRBD2	.	TRBV4-3	TRBJ2-3	CASSQTLAGASTDTQYF	TGCGCCAGCAGCCAGACCCTAGCGGGGGCCAGCACAGATACGCAGTATTTT
.	.	TRBV3-1/TRBV3-2	TRBJ1-2	CASSQDESGGLNYGYTF	TGTGCCAGCAGCCAAGATGAATCGGGGGGATTGAACTATGGCTACACCTTC
TRBD2	.	TRBV5-6	TRBJ2-2	CASSPGLAVANTGELFF	TGTGCCAGCAGCCCGGGACTAGCGGTAGCGAACACCGGGGAGCTGTTTTTT
.	.	TRBV12-3/TRBV12-4	TRBJ1-5	CASSPGGNQPQHF	TGTGCCAGCAGTCCAGGGGGCAATCAGCCCCAGCATTTT
TRBD1	.	TRBV3-1/TRBV3-2	TRBJ1-6	CASSQFRDRDNSPLHF	TGTGCCAGCAGCCAATTCCGGGACAGGGACAATTCACCCCTCCACTTT
.	.	TRBV2	TRBJ1-5	CASHRDGNQPQHF	TGTGCCAGCCACAGGGATGGCAATCAGCCCCAGCATTTT
TRBD1	.	TRBV19	TRBJ2-5	CASSILPLFGQGRRETQYF	TGTGCCAGTAGTATCCTCCCCCTCTTTGGACAGGGGAGGCGAGAGACCCAGTACTTC
.	.	TRBV20-1	TRBJ1-1	CSASWNTEAFF	TGCAGTGCTAGCTGGAACACTGAAGCTTTCTTT
.	.	TRBV7-2	TRBJ1-6	CASSLTRLPNSPLHF	TGTGCCAGCAGCCTTACGAGGCTACCTAATTCACCCCTCCACTTT
.	.	TRBV7-3	TRBJ2-7	CASSLGRSSVTDEQYF	TGTGCCAGCAGCTTAGGTAGGTCAAGCGTGACGGACGAGCAGTACTTC
.	.	TRBV19	TRBJ1-1	CASTSPGQGAFF	TGTGCCAGTACCTCCCCGGGGCAGGGGGCTTTCTTT
.	.	TRBV4-1	TRBJ1-5	CASSQEVTSNQPQHF	TGCGCCAGCAGCCAAGAGGTCACTTCCAATCAGCCCCAGCATTTT
.	.	TRBV20-1	TRBJ2-3	CSALGGDTQYF	TGCAGTGCTCTAGGGGGAGATACGCAGTATTTT